The 16 T cell receptor beta chains below come from one sample, sequenced in a study of T cells in Graves' hyperthyroidism and ophthalmopathy. Researchers took RNA transcripts and amplified the TCR beta CDR3 regions from them. TCR CDR3 underwent first-round RT-PCR with the HTBI primer set. Using its own MiXCR run on the multiplex PCR reads, TCRdb lists one record per CDR3 protein. The table shows about 350,000 distinct CDR3 sequences, with roughly 20% occurring only once. Sequenced sample: blood. The receptors derive from a woman between 35 and 50 years old with Graves' ophthalmopathy.

This clonotype appeared many times. This chain links TRBV30 with TRBJ2-7; the match to TRBD1 covers 12 bases. Germline V gene sequence: CDR1 GTSNPN, CDR2 SVGIG (reference sequence). V trimming: 3 bases; J trimming: 6 bases; junction bases outside the gene matches: 9. The CDR3 covers 15 residues. CDR3 sequence: CAWSKLGQGAFEQYF. In DNA, the CDR3 is TGTGCCTGGAGCAAATTGGGACAGGGGGCTTTCGAGCAGTACTTC.

The chain uses TRBV11-1 and TRBJ2-7, with D perhaps matching TRBD2 (5 bases). Deletions cut 5 bases from V and 6 bases from J, with 11 bases between. CDR3 length equals 12 residues. Germline-derived CDR1 and CDR2 are SGHAT and FQDESV (reference sequence). As DNA, the CDR3 is TGTGCCAGCAGCAGAGTGGCGGGCGAGCAGTACTTC. Its protein is CASSRVAGEQYF.

This clonotype was seen repeatedly, ten times or more. The chain recombines TRBV6-5 with TRBJ1-1; D is perhaps TRBD1 (6 bases). V lost 7 bases to trimming and J lost 0 bases, with 18 bases between them. CDR3 length: 16 residues. Germline V CDR1 and CDR2: MNHEY, SVGAGI. CDR3 in amino acids: CASKGGGIGVNTEAFF. Here the CDR3 DNA reads TGTGCCAGCAAAGGGGGGGGGATTGGGGTGAACACTGAAGCTTTCTTT.

This rearrangement joins TRBV19 to TRBJ2-5; D unresolved. The germline CDR1 and CDR2 sequences are LNHDA and SQIVND (reference sequence). V gave up 3 bases and J gave up 5 bases, with 10 bases separating them. The CDR3 is 13 amino acids. CDR3 sequence: CASSINVGETQYF. CDR3 coding DNA: TGTGCCAGTAGTATTAACGTTGGGGAGACCCAGTACTTC.

This clonotype was counted at least ten times. The chain carries TRBV6-2 or TRBV6-3 and TRBJ2-5, with D perhaps TRBD2 (5 bases). CDR1 is MNHEY and CDR2 is SVGEGT in the germline V gene. V dropped 5 bases and J dropped 2 bases, with 15 bases sitting between them. The CDR3 covers 15 residues. CDR3 protein: CASSPTRGKQETQYF. In nucleotides, the CDR3 is TGTGCCAGCAGTCCGACAAGAGGGAAACAAGAGACCCAGTACTTC.

This clonotype was seen ten or more times. V gene TRBV12-3 or TRBV12-4 combines with J gene TRBJ1-1, with D unclear. Trimming took off 3 bases at V and 1 base at J, with 6 bases between the two ends. The CDR3 runs 13 residues. Here the CDR3 reads CASSLAGNTEAFF. CDR3 DNA sequence: TGTGCCAGCAGTTTGGCAGGGAACACTGAAGCTTTCTTT.

In this sample, this clonotype turned up many times. The CDR3 region has the DNA TGCAGTGCTTCGGACAGGGGAAGGAGTGGCACTGAAGCTTTCTTT. Translation gives CSASDRGRSGTEAFF. The rearrangement uses TRBV20-1 and TRBJ1-1; 9 bases map to TRBD1. The junction had 11 bases not matched to a gene; V was cut back by 5 bases and J by 4 bases. The CDR3 is made up of 15 amino acids. Germline CDR1 is DFQATT and CDR2 is SNEGSKA (reference sequence).

This clonotype showed up many times. V and J are TRBV6-1 and TRBJ1-2; D possibly corresponds to TRBD1 (5 bases). Trimming cost V 3 bases and J 3 bases, with 8 bases left between them. Looked up from germline, CDR1 is MNHNS and CDR2 is SASEGT. This CDR3 contains 13 residues. The CDR3 reads CASSDRGDYGYTF. In DNA, the CDR3 is TGTGCCAGCAGTGATAGAGGGGACTATGGCTACACCTTC.

This clonotype occurred many times. The genes are TRBV11-2 and TRBJ2-7; D is perhaps TRBD2 (6 bases). The CDR3 extends over 16 amino acids. V gave up 3 bases and J gave up 2 bases, with 17 bases separating them. Germline CDR1 and CDR2: SGHAT and FQNNGV. The CDR3 sequence is CASSLNRRDYPYEQYF. The CDR3 region has the DNA TGTGCCAGCAGCTTGAATAGGAGGGATTATCCCTACGAGCAGTACTTC.

In this sample, this clonotype turned up a few times. This clone may be a read error of a much larger clone one base away. The rearrangement links TRBV28 to TRBJ2-5, with a possible D match to TRBD2 (6 bases). The germline V gene encodes CDR1 MDHEN and CDR2 SYDVKM. This CDR3 has 15 amino acids. V lost 5 bases, J lost 3 bases, and 16 bases lay in between. The CDR3 region is CASSTTGPGEETQYF. CDR3 DNA: TGTGCCAGCAGTACTACGGGACCGGGGGAAGAGACCCAGTACTTC.

In this sample, this clonotype turned up many times. The chain carries TRBV12-3 or TRBV12-4 and TRBJ2-4, with D perhaps TRBD1 (6 bases). The CDR3 loop spans 18 amino acids. The V end lost 2 bases, the J end lost 0 bases, and 17 bases lay between the germline ends. The DNA for the CDR3 is TGTGCCAGCAGTTTAACTCGGCACGGGACACTAGCCAAAAACATTCAGTACTTC. Residues: CASSLTRHGTLAKNIQYF.

In this sample, this clonotype turned up many times. J is TRBJ2-5 and V is TRBV12-3 or TRBV12-4, with 7 bases that match TRBD2. This CDR3 spans 14 amino acids. Trimming at V came to 6 bases and at J to 3 bases, leaving 7 bases not matched to a gene. The CDR3 sequence: CASSPAGFKETQYF. CDR3 coding DNA: TGTGCCAGCAGCCCAGCGGGATTTAAAGAGACCCAGTACTTC.

This clonotype was counted at least ten times. The chain links TRBV27 to TRBJ2-5; D assignment may be TRBD1 or TRBD2 (5 bases each). Looked up from germline, CDR1 is MNHEY and CDR2 is SMNVEV (reference sequence). CDR3 size: 16 residues. V was shortened by 5 bases and J by 3 bases, with 19 bases between the two germline ends. The CDR3 reads CASSQSGRLGEETQYF. The CDR3 DNA reads TGTGCCAGCAGTCAGTCCGGCCGTTTGGGGGAAGAGACCCAGTACTTC.

The table lists this clonotype with many counts. The chain recombines TRBV19 with TRBJ1-2; no reliable D call. The CDR3 spans 11 residues. The V end lost 4 bases, the J end lost 5 bases, and 5 bases lay between the germline ends. Per germline, CDR1 LNHDA and CDR2 SQIVND (reference sequence). CDR3 nucleotides: TGTGCCAGTAGTACGATTTATGGCTACACCTTC. It is translated as CASSTIYGYTF.

The gene calls are TRBV20-1 and TRBJ1-5; D unresolved. In germline, CDR1 is DFQATT, CDR2 SNEGSKA (reference sequence). The V gene lost 6 bases and the J gene lost 7 bases, with 16 bases spanning the gap. This CDR3 comprises 13 residues. The CDR3 region is CSALKKMGQPQHF. The CDR3 nucleotides are TGCAGTGCCTTAAAGAAGATGGGCCAGCCCCAGCATTTT.

CDR3 coding DNA: TGTGCCAGCAACCCGGGACAGGGAGAGACCCAGTACTTC. Residues: CASNPGQGETQYF. The chain recombines TRBV2 with TRBJ2-5; 9 nucleotides line up with TRBD1. The CDR3 extends over 13 amino acids. Germline CDR1 is SNHLY and CDR2 is FYNNEI. V trimming: 7 bases; J trimming: 4 bases; junction bases outside the gene matches: 4.